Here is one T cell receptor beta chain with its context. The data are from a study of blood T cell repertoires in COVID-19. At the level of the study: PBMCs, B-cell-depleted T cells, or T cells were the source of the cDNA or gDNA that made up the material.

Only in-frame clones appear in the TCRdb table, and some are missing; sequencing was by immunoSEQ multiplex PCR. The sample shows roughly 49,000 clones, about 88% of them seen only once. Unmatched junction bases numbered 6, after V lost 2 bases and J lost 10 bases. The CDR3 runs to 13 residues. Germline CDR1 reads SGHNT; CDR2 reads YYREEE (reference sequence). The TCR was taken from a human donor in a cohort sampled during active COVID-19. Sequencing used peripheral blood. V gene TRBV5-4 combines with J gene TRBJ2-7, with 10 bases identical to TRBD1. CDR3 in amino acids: CASSLGTGAQQYF. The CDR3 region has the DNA TGTGCCAGCAGCTTAGGGACAGGGGCTCAACAGTACTTC.